This TCR beta chain was profiled in a study of T cell repertoires in cytomegalovirus infection. TCRdb reanalysed the reads using MiXCR and keeps one entry per CDR3 protein. This sample has roughly 60,000 distinct CDR3 sequences; roughly 34% occur once, and the top ten carry around 70%. With respect to this clonotype: Its antigen is not known.

The clonotype was recovered from a human donor in good health (CMV status not recorded). Some clones in this sample may be carry-over from other donors' samples. Sequencing used PBMCs, sequenced either directly or after in vitro stimulation (not recorded which).

DNA for the CDR3: TGTGCCAGCAGCGCCCCGGGCCGGGGGAAATTAGCGGTTATACCCGAGCAGTACTTC. Its protein product is CASSAPGRGKLAVIPEQYF. This chain connects TRBV7-2 to TRBJ2-7, with D possibly matching TRBD2 (6 bases). The CDR3 spans 19 residues. From germline, CDR1 is SGHTA and CDR2 FQGNSA. Trimming removed 5 bases at V and 6 bases at J, with 32 bases between. Looking up the rest from reference TRBV7-2 and TRBJ2-7 gives the full variable domain: GAGVSQSPSNKVTEKGKDVELRCDPISGHTALYWYRQSLGQGLEFLIYFQGNSAPDKSGLPSDRFSAERTGGSVSTLTIQRTQQEDSAVYLCASSAPGRGKLAVIPEQYFGPGTRLTVT.